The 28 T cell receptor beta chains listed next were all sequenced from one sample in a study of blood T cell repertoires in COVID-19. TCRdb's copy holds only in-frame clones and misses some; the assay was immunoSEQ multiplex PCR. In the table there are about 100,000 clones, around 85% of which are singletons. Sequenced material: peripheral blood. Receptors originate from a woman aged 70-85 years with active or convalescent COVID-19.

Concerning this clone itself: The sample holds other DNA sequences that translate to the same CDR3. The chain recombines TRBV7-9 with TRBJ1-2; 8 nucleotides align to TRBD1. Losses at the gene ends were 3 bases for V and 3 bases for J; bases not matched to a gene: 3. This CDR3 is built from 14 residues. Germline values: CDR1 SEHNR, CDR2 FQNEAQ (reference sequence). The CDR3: CASSLNRGDYGYTF. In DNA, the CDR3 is TGTGCCAGCAGCTTGAACAGGGGGGACTATGGCTACACCTTC.

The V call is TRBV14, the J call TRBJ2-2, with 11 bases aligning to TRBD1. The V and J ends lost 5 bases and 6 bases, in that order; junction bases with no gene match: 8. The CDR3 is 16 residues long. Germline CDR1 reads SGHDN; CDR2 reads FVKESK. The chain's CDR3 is CASSVTGTGGSGELFF. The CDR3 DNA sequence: TGTGCCAGCAGCGTGACCGGGACAGGGGGATCCGGGGAGCTGTTTTTT.

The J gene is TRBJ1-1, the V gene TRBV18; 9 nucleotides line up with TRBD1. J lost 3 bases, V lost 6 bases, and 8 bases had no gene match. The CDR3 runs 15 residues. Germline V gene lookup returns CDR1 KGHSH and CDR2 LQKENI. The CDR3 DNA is TGTGCCAGCTCGGTAACAGGGGGCGCATACACTGAAGCTTTCTTT. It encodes CASSVTGGAYTEAFF.

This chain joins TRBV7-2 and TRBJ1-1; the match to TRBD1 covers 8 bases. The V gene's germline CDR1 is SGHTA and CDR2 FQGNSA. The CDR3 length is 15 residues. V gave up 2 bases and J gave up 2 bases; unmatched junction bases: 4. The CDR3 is CASSLNGQGNTEAFF. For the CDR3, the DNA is TGTGCCAGCAGCTTAAACGGACAGGGAAACACTGAAGCTTTCTTT.

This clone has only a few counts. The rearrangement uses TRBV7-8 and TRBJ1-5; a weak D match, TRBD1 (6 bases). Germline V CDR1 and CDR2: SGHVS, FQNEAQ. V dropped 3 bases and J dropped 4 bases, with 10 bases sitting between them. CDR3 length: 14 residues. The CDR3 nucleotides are TGTGCCAGCAGCTTGAACCAGGGGAATCAGCCCCAGCATTTT. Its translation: CASSLNQGNQPQHF.

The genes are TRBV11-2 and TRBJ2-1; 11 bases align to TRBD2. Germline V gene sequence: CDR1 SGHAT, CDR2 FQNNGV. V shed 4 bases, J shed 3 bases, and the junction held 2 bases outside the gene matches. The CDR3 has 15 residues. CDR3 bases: TGTGCCAGCAGCTCGGGACTAGCGGACTACAATGAGCAGTTCTTC. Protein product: CASSSGLADYNEQFF.

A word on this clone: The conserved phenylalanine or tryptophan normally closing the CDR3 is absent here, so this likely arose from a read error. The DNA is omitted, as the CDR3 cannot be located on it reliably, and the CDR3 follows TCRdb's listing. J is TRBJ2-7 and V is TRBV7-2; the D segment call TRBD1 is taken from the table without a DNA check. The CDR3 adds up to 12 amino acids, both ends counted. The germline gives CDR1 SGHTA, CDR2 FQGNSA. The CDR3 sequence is CASSLVPGHVSI.

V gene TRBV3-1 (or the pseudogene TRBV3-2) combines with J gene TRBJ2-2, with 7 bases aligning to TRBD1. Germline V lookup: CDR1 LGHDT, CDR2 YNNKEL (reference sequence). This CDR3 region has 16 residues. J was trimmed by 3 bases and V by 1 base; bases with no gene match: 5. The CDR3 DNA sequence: TGTGCCAGCAGCCAAGCGTGGCAGGGGGACACCGGGGAGCTGTTTTTT. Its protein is CASSQAWQGDTGELFF.

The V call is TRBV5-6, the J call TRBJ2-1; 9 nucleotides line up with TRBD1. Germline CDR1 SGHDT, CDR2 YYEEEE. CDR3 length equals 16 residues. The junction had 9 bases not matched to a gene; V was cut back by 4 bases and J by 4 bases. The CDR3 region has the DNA TGTGCCAGCAGCACCTCGGGACAGGGCCCGTACAATGAGCAGTTCTTC. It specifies CASSTSGQGPYNEQFF.

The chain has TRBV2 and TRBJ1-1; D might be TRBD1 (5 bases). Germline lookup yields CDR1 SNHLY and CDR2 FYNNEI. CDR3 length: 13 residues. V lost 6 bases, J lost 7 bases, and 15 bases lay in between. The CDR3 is CASRQQDTNEAFF. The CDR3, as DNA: TGTGCCAGCAGACAACAGGACACCAATGAAGCTTTCTTT.

The CDR3 is CASSRDTLIGNTIYF. The DNA of the CDR3 is TGTGCCAGCAGTCGGGACACTCTCATTGGAAACACCATATATTTT. The chain couples TRBV5-4 to TRBJ1-3; possibly TRBD1 for D (6 bases). Germline assignment: CDR1 SGHNT and CDR2 YYREEE (reference sequence). The ends were cut back, 5 bases at V and 3 bases at J, with 15 bases in the middle. The CDR3 has 15 residues.

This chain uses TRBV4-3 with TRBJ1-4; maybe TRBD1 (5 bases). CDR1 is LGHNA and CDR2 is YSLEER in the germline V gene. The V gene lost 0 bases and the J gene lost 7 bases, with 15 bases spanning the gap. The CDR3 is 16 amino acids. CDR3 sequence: CASSQEPPEGSEKLFF. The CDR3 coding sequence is TGCGCCAGCAGCCAAGAGCCTCCGGAGGGGAGTGAAAAACTGTTTTTT.

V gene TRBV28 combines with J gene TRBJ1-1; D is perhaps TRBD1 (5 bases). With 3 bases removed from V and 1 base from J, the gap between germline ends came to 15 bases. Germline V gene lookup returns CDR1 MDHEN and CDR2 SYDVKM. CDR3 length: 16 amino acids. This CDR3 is CASSFAAGGRNTEAFF. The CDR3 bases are TGTGCCAGCAGTTTTGCGGCGGGGGGAAGGAACACTGAAGCTTTCTTT.

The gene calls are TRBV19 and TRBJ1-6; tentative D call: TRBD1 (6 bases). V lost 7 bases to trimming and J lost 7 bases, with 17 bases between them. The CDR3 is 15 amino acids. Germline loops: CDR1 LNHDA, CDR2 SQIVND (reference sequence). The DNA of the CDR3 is TGTGCCAGTACCCTGGCGACAGGAGAAAATTCACCCCTCCACTTT. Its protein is CASTLATGENSPLHF.

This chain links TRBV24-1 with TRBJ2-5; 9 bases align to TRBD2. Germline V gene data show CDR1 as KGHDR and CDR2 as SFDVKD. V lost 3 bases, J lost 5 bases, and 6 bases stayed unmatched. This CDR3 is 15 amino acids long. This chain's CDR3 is CATSDVSGSGETQYF. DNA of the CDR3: TGTGCCACCAGTGATGTTAGCGGGAGTGGGGAGACCCAGTACTTC.

The chain's CDR3 is CASSLSATSGRYNIQYF. The CDR3 DNA reads as TGTGCCAGCAGCTTAAGTGCGACTAGCGGGAGGTATAACATTCAGTACTTC. The chain employs TRBV7-2 and TRBJ2-4, with 13 bases matching TRBD2. CDR3 length equals 17 residues. V trimming: 2 bases; J trimming: 7 bases; junction bases outside the gene matches: 8. The germline V gene has CDR1 SGHTA and CDR2 FQGNSA.

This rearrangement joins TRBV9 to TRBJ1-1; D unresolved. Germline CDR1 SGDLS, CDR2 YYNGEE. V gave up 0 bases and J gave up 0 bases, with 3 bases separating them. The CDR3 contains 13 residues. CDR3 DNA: TGTGCCAGCAGCGTAGACATGAACACTGAAGCTTTCTTT. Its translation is CASSVDMNTEAFF.

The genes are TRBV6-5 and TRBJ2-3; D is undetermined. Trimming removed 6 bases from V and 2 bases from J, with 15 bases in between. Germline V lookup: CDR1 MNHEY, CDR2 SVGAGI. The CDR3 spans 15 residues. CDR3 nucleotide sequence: TGTGCCAGCAGACCAATAGCCGGCCTCACAGATACGCAGTATTTT. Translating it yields CASRPIAGLTDTQYF.

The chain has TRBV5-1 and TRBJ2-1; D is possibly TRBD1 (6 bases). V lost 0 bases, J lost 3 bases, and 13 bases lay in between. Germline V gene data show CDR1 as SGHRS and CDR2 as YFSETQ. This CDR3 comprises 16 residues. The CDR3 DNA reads TGCGCCAGCAGCTTGGTAGGTGGACAGAGCTACAATGAGCAGTTCTTC. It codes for CASSLVGGQSYNEQFF.

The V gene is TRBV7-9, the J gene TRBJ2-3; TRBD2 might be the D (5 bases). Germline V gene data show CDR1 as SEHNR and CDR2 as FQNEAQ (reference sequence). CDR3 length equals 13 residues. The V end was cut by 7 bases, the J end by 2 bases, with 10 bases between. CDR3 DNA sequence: TGTGCCAGCAACCGGGGATCCACAGATACGCAGTATTTT. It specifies CASNRGSTDTQYF.

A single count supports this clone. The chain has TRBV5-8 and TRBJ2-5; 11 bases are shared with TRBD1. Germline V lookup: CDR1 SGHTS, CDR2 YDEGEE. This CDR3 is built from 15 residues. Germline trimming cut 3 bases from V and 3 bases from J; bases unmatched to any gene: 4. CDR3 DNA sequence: TGTGCCAGCAGCTGGGGGACAGGGGGTGAAGAGACCCAGTACTTC. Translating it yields CASSWGTGGEETQYF.

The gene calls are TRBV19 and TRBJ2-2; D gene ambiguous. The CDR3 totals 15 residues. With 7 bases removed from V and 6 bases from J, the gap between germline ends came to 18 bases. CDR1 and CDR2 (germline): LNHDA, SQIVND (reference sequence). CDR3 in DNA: TGTGCCAGTATCGCAGGTTATAATTTCCCCGGGGAGCTGTTTTTT. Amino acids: CASIAGYNFPGELFF.

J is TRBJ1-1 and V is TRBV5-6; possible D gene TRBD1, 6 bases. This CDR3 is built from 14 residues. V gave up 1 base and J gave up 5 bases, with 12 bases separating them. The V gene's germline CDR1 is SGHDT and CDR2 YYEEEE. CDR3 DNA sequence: TGTGCCAGCAGCTTGCGGCTCCAGGGGACTGAAGCTTTCTTT. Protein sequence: CASSLRLQGTEAFF.

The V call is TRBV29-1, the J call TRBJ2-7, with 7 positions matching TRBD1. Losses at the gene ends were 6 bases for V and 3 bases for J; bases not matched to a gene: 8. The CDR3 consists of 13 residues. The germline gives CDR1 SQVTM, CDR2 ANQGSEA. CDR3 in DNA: TGCAGCGTCGCGGACAGGCGAAACTACGAGCAGTACTTC. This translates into CSVADRRNYEQYF.

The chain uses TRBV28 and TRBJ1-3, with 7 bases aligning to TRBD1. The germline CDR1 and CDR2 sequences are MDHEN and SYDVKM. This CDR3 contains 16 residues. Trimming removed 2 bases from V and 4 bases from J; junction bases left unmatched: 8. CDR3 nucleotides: TGTGCCAGCAGTTTAGGGACAGCGGGCTTGGGAAACACCATATATTTT. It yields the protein CASSLGTAGLGNTIYF. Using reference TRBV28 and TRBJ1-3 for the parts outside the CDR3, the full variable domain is DVKVTQSSRYLVKRTGEKVFLECVQDMDHENMFWYRQDPGLGLRLIYFSYDVKMKEKGDIPEGYSVSREKKERFSLILESASTNQTSMYLCASSLGTAGLGNTIYFGEGSWLTVV.

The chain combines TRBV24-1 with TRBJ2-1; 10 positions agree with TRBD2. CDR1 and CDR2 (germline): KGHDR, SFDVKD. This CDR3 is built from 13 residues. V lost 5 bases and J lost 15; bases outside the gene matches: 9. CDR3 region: CATSVTVAGGWFF. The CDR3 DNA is TGTGCCACCAGTGTCACGGTAGCGGGAGGCTGGTTCTTC.

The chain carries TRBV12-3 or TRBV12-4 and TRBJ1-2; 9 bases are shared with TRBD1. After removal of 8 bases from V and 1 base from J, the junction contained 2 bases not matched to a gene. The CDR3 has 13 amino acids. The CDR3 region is CASGQGYNYGYTF. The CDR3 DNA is TGTGCCAGCGGACAGGGGTATAACTATGGCTACACCTTC.

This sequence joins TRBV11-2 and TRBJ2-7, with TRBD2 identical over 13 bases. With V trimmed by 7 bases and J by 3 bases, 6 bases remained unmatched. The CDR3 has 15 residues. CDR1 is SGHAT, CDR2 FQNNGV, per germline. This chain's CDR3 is CASTGLAGENYEQYF. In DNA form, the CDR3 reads TGTGCCAGCACAGGACTAGCGGGAGAAAACTACGAGCAGTACTTC.